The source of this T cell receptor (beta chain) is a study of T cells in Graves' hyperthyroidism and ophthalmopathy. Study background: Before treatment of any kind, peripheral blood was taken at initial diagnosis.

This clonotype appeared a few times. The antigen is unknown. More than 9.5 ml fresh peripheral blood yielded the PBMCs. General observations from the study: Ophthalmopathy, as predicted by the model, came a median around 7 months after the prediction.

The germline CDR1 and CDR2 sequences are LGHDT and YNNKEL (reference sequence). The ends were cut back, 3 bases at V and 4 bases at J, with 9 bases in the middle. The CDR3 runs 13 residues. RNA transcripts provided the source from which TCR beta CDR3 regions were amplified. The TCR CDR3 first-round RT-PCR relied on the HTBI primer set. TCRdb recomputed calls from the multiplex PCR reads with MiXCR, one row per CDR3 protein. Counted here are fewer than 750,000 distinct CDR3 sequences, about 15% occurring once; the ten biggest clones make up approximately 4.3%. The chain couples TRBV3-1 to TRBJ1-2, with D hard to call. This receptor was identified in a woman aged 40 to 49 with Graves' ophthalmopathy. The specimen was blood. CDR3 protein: CASSQADSYGYTF. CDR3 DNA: TGTGCCAGCAGCCAGGCAGACTCCTATGGCTACACCTTC.